The present entry profiles one T cell receptor beta chain with its context. Its antigen is still unknown. Base qualities are not recorded, but no much larger clone differs from it by a single base. The data belong to a study of T-cell reconstitution after alpha-beta-depleted transplantation in children (TCRdb year 2016). Regarding the research as a whole: Using TCR repertoire profiling, the study followed T-cell immune reconstitution in a quantitative way in children after TCRalphabeta/CD19-depleted allogeneic hematopoietic cell transplantation.

The library came from PCR. Data came from an Illumina HiSeq 2500. To normalize quantification of the TCRbeta repertoire, the TCR libraries were built with molecular barcoding that relied on unique molecular identifiers. TCRdb took the public reads, trimmed them with fastp at Q25, ran MiXCR for clone calling and kept in-frame beta chains. Duplicate CDR3 protein sequences are folded into a single record with the most common DNA and genes. For this sample the table gives more than 450,000 distinct CDR3 sequences, of which 15% to 20% were detected only once. The ten largest clonotypes hold 2.5% to 3.5% of the sample. Sequencing used PBMCs from the stem cell graft donor, obtained from the stem cell graft. This TCR was sampled from a human donor who donated a stem cell graft to a child with acute lymphoblastic leukemia.

Here the CDR3 is given as CASSLWGTGDEQYF. In nucleotide form, the sequence is TGTGCCAGCAGTTTATGGGGGACAGGGGATGAGCAGTACTTC. In this chain, TRBV12-3 or TRBV12-4 is recombined with TRBJ2-7, with 10 central nucleotides matching TRBD1. Counted from cysteine to phenylalanine, this CDR3 has 14 amino acids. Only the CDR3 portion is preserved as DNA: 42 bases, with reading frame beginning at the first base. Germline trimming amounts to 2 bases on V and 7 bases on J, with 5 as the count of junction bases outside the gene matches.